These T cell receptor beta chains were read from a single sample in a study of radiotherapy plus CTLA-4 blockade in lung cancer. The table came from immunoSEQ multiplex PCR; TCRdb's copy has only in-frame clones and leaves some out. This sample yields about 40,000 clones, of which 60% to 80% are seen a single time; 9.8% belongs to the top ten. The source was peripheral blood, collected from a patient treated with radiotherapy plus ipilimumab. Receptors were obtained from a human donor with non-small cell lung cancer who had stable disease on radiotherapy plus ipilimumab. Each CDR3 is given with its conserved first and last residue. A D gene is named only where the DNA matches it firmly. Clone size is shown for a subset of rows, as once, few, many or a class of expanded clone.

j_call clone_size d_call v_call cdr3_aa cdr3_nt
TRBJ1-1 few . TRBV5-1 CASSLLSDTEAFF TGCGCCAGCAGCTTGTTGTCGGACACTGAAGCTTTCTTT
TRBJ1-1 once TRBD1 TRBV19 CASSIGQGYTEAFF TGTGCCAGTAGTATAGGACAGGGGTACACTGAAGCTTTCTTT
TRBJ2-7 . TRBD2 TRBV5-4 CASSSIGSGGYEQYF TGTGCCAGCAGCTCCATTGGTAGCGGGGGCTACGAGCAGTACTTC
TRBJ1-1 once . TRBV29-1 CSVDDIKSNTEAFF TGCAGCGTTGACGACATAAAGTCAAACACTGAAGCTTTCTTT
TRBJ2-7 . . TRBV7-8 CASSLVSEGFYEQYF TGTGCCAGCAGCTTAGTAAGCGAGGGTTTCTACGAGCAGTACTTC
TRBJ1-1 once . TRBV2 CASSELRSDTEAFF TGTGCCAGCAGTGAACTCAGAAGCGACACTGAAGCTTTCTTT
TRBJ1-5 few . TRBV19 CASSIRPRGTYSNQPQHF TGTGCCAGTAGTATAAGACCCCGGGGGACCTATAGCAATCAGCCCCAGCATTTT
TRBJ1-2 few TRBD1 TRBV6-5 CASSLRTGNLDGYTF TGTGCCAGCAGTCTCCGGACAGGGAATTTGGATGGCTACACCTTC
TRBJ2-3 . . TRBV2 CASENQGQGDTQYF TGTGCCAGCGAGAATCAGGGGCAAGGAGATACGCAGTATTTT
TRBJ2-5 . . TRBV7-9 CASSSYGGVQETQYF TGTGCCAGCAGCTCCTACGGAGGGGTCCAAGAGACCCAGTACTTC
TRBJ1-2 . TRBD1 TRBV7-2 CASSLRTGNYGYTF TGTGCCAGCAGCTTACGGACAGGGAACTATGGCTACACCTTC
TRBJ1-5 . TRBD1 TRBV6-1 CASNLQGRRPQHF TGTGCCAGCAATCTACAGGGGCGGAGGCCCCAGCATTTT
TRBJ2-5 . . TRBV18 CASSPAGSGETQYF TGTGCCAGCTCACCTGCAGGGTCAGGAGAGACCCAGTACTTC
TRBJ1-2 . . TRBV6-9 CASTLQPEDYGYTF TGTGCCAGCACTTTACAGCCGGAGGACTATGGCTACACCTTC
TRBJ1-2 . TRBD1 TRBV5-1 CASSLDYRGRHGYTF TGCGCCAGCAGCTTGGATTACAGGGGGCGGCATGGCTACACCTTC
TRBJ1-1 . . TRBV29-1 CSVRTQNTEAFF TGCAGCGTTCGGACACAGAACACTGAAGCTTTCTTT
TRBJ1-2 . . TRBV11-3 CASSTGLEGYTF TGTGCCAGCAGTACAGGTCTAGAGGGCTACACCTTC
TRBJ1-1 . . TRBV5-1 CASTKQAGNTEAFF TGCGCCAGTACCAAACAGGCAGGGAACACTGAAGCTTTCTTT
TRBJ2-2 . . TRBV6-6 CASRAVTGELFF TGTGCCAGCAGAGCGGTCACCGGGGAGCTGTTTTTT
TRBJ2-3 . TRBD2 TRBV13 CASSPKGLAGGRDTQYF TGTGCCAGCAGCCCAAAGGGACTAGCGGGGGGGCGAGATACGCAGTATTTT
TRBJ1-5 . . TRBV23-1 CASSQSKRGSNQPQHF TGCGCCAGCAGTCAATCGAAGAGGGGGAGCAATCAGCCCCAGCATTTT
TRBJ1-3 . TRBD1 TRBV5-4 CASSQQGVNTIYF TGTGCCAGCAGCCAGCAGGGGGTTAACACCATATATTTT
TRBJ1-5 . TRBD1 TRBV27 CASSWGQGGNQPQHF TGTGCCAGCAGTTGGGGACAGGGAGGGAATCAGCCCCAGCATTTT
TRBJ2-1 . . TRBV11-2 CASSLASGYNEQFF TGTGCCAGCAGCTTAGCGTCAGGATACAATGAGCAGTTCTTC
TRBJ2-7 . . TRBV18 CASSPAVNYEQYF TGTGCCAGCTCACCTGCGGTCAACTACGAGCAGTACTTC